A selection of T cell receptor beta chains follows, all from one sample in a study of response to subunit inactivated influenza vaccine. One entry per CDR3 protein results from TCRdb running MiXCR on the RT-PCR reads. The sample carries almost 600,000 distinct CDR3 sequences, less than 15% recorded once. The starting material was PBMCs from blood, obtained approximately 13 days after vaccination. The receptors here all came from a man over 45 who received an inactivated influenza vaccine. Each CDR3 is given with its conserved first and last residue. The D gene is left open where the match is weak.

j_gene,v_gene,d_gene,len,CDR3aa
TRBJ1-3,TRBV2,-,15,CASRFDSGPGNTIYF
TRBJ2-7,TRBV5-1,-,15,CASSLAGIEGHEQYF
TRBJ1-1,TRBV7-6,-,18,CASSLGPGLTSLNTEAFF
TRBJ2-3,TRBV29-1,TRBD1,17,CSVSPIRDSPSTDTQYF
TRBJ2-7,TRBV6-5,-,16,CASSLTASARSYEQYF
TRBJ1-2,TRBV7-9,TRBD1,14,CASSFGEGAYGYTF
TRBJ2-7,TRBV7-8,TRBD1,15,CASSPAPGTGVEQYF
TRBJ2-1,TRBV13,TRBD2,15,CASSLSPSGHNEQFF
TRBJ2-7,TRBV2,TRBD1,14,CASRPGQGLHEQYF
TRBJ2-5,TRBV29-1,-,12,CSVGTSSETQYF
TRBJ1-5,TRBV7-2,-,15,CASSPTGVVLQPQHF
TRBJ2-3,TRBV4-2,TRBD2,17,CASSQDLYPGLTDTQYF
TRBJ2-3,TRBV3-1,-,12,CASSQVGYTQYF
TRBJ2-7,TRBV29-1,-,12,CSVRGAGYEQYF
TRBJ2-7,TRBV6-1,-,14,CASSRERWGFEQYF
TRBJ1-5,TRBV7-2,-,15,CASSYDRTINQPQHF
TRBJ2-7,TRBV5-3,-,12,CAMGLDSYEQYF
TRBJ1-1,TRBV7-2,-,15,CASSFSGVLSTEAFF
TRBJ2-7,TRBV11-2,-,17,CASSLEWMGSESYEQYF
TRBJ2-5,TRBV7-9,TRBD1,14,CASSSRQGLETQYF
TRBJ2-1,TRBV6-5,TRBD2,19,CASSYSSLRVRRELNEQFF
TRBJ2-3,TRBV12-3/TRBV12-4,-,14,CASSSQGRPDTQYF
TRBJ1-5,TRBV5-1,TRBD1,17,CASSLGGGELGNQPQHF
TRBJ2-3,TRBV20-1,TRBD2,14,CSAESGGSTDTQYF
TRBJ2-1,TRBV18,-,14,CASSPPASGNEQFF
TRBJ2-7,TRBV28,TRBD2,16,CASSRLVSGASWEQYF
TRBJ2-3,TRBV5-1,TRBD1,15,CASSFGTGAGDTQYF
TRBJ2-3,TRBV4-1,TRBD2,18,CASSQVAGGAGGTDTQYF
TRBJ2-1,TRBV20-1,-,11,CSASEYNEQFF
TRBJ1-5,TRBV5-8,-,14,CASSLGTTNQPQHF
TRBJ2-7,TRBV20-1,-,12,CSATQGRNEQYF
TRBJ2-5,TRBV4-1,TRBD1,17,CASSQYIGGGDGETQYF
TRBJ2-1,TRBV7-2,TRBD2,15,CASSFGLEAWNEQFF
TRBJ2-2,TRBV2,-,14,CASSESWGTGELFF
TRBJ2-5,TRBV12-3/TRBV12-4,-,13,CASSFSLGATQYF
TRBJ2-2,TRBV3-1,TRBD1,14,CASSQAGGGGELFF
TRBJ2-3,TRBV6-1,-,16,CASSQGGGAVTDTQYF
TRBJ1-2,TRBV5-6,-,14,CASNPTGGHYGYTF
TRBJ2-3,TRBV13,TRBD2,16,CASSFQWGGSTDTQYF
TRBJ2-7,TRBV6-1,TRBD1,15,CASSPRTGRLYEQYF
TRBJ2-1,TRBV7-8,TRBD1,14,CASSSLQGTGEQFF